This T cell receptor beta chain came from a study of cytomegalovirus exposure and HLA in healthy donors. Germline CDR1 is MGHRA and CDR2 is YSYEKL. Trimming removed 4 bases from V and 4 bases from J; junction bases left unmatched: 7. The CDR3 spans 15 residues. TCRdb keeps only in-frame clones here, not all; method: immunoSEQ multiplex PCR. The data hold approximately 120,000 clones, with 80% to 90% observed a single time. This clone has just a few counts. The rearrangement uses TRBV4-1 and TRBJ2-7, with TRBD2 identical over 10 bases. The clonotype comes from a woman between 18 and 29 years old in good health and CMV-seronegative. Specimen: PBMCs. The CDR3 DNA reads TGCGCCAGCAGCCCTCCGGGACTAGCGAGTTACGAGCAGTACTTC. Residues: CASSPPGLASYEQYF.